Presented here are 10 T cell receptor beta chains from one specimen sequenced in a study of OX40 agonist ivuxolimab in advanced cancers. Some clones are missing from TCRdb's copy, which holds only in-frame ones; the method was immunoSEQ multiplex PCR. The sample shows 42,000 or so clones, 85% to 90% of them seen only once. Sequences were derived from CD4+ or CD8+ T cells sorted from blood, sampled in a trial of the OX40 agonist ivuxolimab. All receptors come from an adult with an advanced solid tumor such as melanoma, head and neck, liver or kidney cancer.

This chain links TRBV7-9 with TRBJ2-5; 10 bases map to TRBD2. V shed 1 base, J shed 2 bases, and the junction held 1 base outside the gene matches. The germline V gene encodes CDR1 SEHNR and CDR2 FQNEAQ (reference sequence). This CDR3 region has 15 residues. Here the CDR3 reads CASSLGTSGQETQYF. CDR3 bases: TGTGCCAGCAGCTTAGGGACTAGCGGACAAGAGACCCAGTACTTC.

V and J are TRBV11-2 and TRBJ2-3; tentative D call: TRBD2 (5 bases). The CDR3 runs 15 residues. Germline CDR1 reads SGHAT; CDR2 reads FQNNGV. Trimming left V 4 bases short and J 5 bases short, with 16 bases between. The CDR3 here is CASSSPWEPQDTQYF. The CDR3 DNA reads as TGTGCCAGCAGCTCTCCTTGGGAGCCCCAAGATACGCAGTATTTT.

Concerning this clone: The DNA is omitted, as the CDR3 cannot be located on it reliably, and the CDR3 follows TCRdb's listing. The chain combines TRBV27 with TRBJ2-2; TRBD1 is the table's D call and was not checked against the DNA. A total of 15 residues make up the CDR3, ends included. Germline CDR1 is MNHEY and CDR2 is SMNVEV (reference sequence). CDR3 region: CASSSSDRGTGELFF.

The chain carries TRBV6-1 and TRBJ2-3; the D call may be TRBD1 or TRBD2 (5 bases each). Germline V gene sequence: CDR1 MNHNS, CDR2 SASEGT. Deletions cut 6 bases from V and 4 bases from J, with 17 bases between. This CDR3 has 15 residues. The CDR3 loop is CASSPHRGDADTQYF. DNA for the CDR3: TGTGCCAGCAGCCCCCATCGTGGGGACGCAGATACGCAGTATTTT.

This clone showed up just a few times. The rearrangement uses TRBV2 and TRBJ2-7, with D unclear. V was shortened by 6 bases and J by 2 bases, with 8 bases between the two germline ends. The CDR3 is made up of 12 amino acids. The germline gives CDR1 SNHLY, CDR2 FYNNEI. The CDR3: CASRDGPYEQYF. The CDR3 region has the DNA TGTGCCAGCAGGGACGGTCCCTACGAGCAGTACTTC.

In this sample, this clone turned up once. The chain couples TRBV9 to TRBJ2-6; no firm D call. V lost 6 bases, J lost 2 bases, and 21 bases lay in between. There are 18 residues in the CDR3. The germline gives CDR1 SGDLS, CDR2 YYNGEE. The CDR3: CASNERPGPTTGANVLTF. CDR3 nucleotide sequence: TGTGCCAGCAACGAGAGGCCAGGTCCTACGACTGGGGCCAACGTCCTGACTTTC.

The sample holds one count of this clone. The CDR3 DNA follows: TGTGCCAGCAGCTTGATGACCGAGAACAATGAGCAGTTCTTC. Encoded protein: CASSLMTENNEQFF. The chain couples TRBV7-9 to TRBJ2-1; D not resolved. V lost 3 bases, J lost 5 bases, and 11 bases lay in between. The germline gives CDR1 SEHNR, CDR2 FQNEAQ (reference sequence). CDR3 length: 14 residues.

The rearrangement links TRBV19 to TRBJ1-2; D call uncertain. The CDR3 totals 14 residues. Germline CDR1 is LNHDA and CDR2 is SQIVND (reference sequence). The V gene lost 9 bases and the J gene lost 4 bases, with 18 bases spanning the gap. The CDR3 here is CASSQGPGSYGYTF. Here the CDR3 DNA reads TGTGCCAGCTCACAAGGGCCCGGTAGCTATGGCTACACCTTC.

The CDR3 DNA sequence: TGTGCCAGCAGCGTAGGGAGCTCCAGCAATCAGCCCCAGCATTTT. Encoded protein: CASSVGSSSNQPQHF. The chain couples TRBV9 to TRBJ1-5; unclear D gene. V lost 0 bases, J lost 1 base, and 8 bases lay in between. This CDR3 has 15 amino acids. Per the germline V gene, CDR1 is SGDLS and CDR2 is YYNGEE.

The chain joins TRBV2 to TRBJ1-5; 10 bases line up with TRBD1. Trimming removed 1 base from V and 6 bases from J; junction bases left unmatched: 6. The germline V gene has CDR1 SNHLY and CDR2 FYNNEI. This CDR3 has 16 amino acids. CDR3 nucleotide sequence: TGTGCCAGCAGTGAAGTGGACAGGGGGACGGGTCAGCCCCAGCATTTT. Protein product: CASSEVDRGTGQPQHF.